The 26 T cell receptor beta chains below were found in one sample sequenced in a study of CXCR3-negative and CXCR3-positive naive CD8 T cells. Preparation of TRB cDNA libraries relied on 5' RACE carrying UMI labels. TCRdb reanalyzed the 5' RACE reads and collapses them to one entry per CDR3 protein, without DNA. The listing records 20,000 to 25,000 distinct CDR3 sequences. The sequenced sample was memory CD8+ T cells from blood. These receptors came from a human donor in good health. Some clones in this sample may be carry-over from other donors' samples.

This rearrangement joins TRBV29-1 to TRBJ2-3; TCRdb's D call of TRBD1 is untestable without DNA. The CDR3 consists of 15 residues. From germline, CDR1 is SQVTM and CDR2 ANQGSEA. This chain's CDR3 is CSVAGGVLDTDTQYF.

The rearrangement joins TRBV28 to TRBJ2-7; the TCRdb call, TRBD1, lacks DNA for checking. CDR3 size: 18 residues. Per germline, CDR1 MDHEN and CDR2 SYDVKM. The CDR3 loop reads CASSYPSVAGQGSYEQYF. The variable domain in full, completed from reference TRBV28 and TRBJ2-7, reads DVKVTQSSRYLVKRTGEKVFLECVQDMDHENMFWYRQDPGLGLRLIYFSYDVKMKEKGDIPEGYSVSREKKERFSLILESASTNQTSMYLCASSYPSVAGQGSYEQYFGPGTRLTVT.

This sequence joins TRBV14 and TRBJ2-2; there is no DNA to check the TCRdb D call of TRBD1. The CDR3 consists of 17 residues. Looked up from germline, CDR1 is SGHDN and CDR2 is FVKESK. The CDR3 spells CASSQVNRQVRDGELFF.

V usage is TRBV4-3 and J usage is TRBJ1-1; TCRdb gives TRBD1 as the D gene, but with no DNA this cannot be confirmed. Germline CDR1 is LGHNA and CDR2 is YSLEER. This CDR3 is 14 amino acids long. The CDR3 protein is CASSQDRGLPEAFF.

The chain is built from TRBV19 and TRBJ2-2; absent DNA, TCRdb's TRBD1 call cannot be checked. Germline V gene lookup returns CDR1 LNHDA and CDR2 SQIVND (reference sequence). There are 15 residues in the CDR3. CDR3 region: CASRTYRGGTGELFF.

The chain joins TRBV21-1 to TRBJ1-1. TRBV21-1 corresponds to a pseudogene. The CDR3 loop spans 13 amino acids. This CDR3 is CASKVRQTTEAFF.

The chain combines TRBV20-1 with TRBJ1-1; without DNA, the TCRdb call of TRBD1 cannot be checked. Germline V gene sequence: CDR1 DFQATT, CDR2 SNEGSKA (reference sequence). This CDR3 has 15 residues. CDR3 sequence reads: CSAGRGGGAYTEAFF.

The rearrangement links TRBV7-3 to TRBJ1-2; TCRdb lists TRBD1, though no DNA is available to test this call. This CDR3 has 14 amino acids. Germline CDR1 reads SGHTA; CDR2 reads FQGTGA. CDR3 loop: CASSLGRGVYGYTF.

This chain uses TRBV2 with TRBJ2-7; TCRdb lists TRBD2, though no DNA is available to test this call. The CDR3 runs to 12 residues. Per the germline V gene, CDR1 is SNHLY and CDR2 is FYNNEI. The CDR3 spells CASWAGGYEQYF. Full variable domain (missing parts from reference TRBV2 and TRBJ2-7): EPEVTQTPSHQVTQMGQEVILRCVPISNHLYFYWYRQILGQKVEFLVSFYNNEISEKSEIFDDQFSVERPDGSNFTLKIRSTKLEDSAMYFCASWAGGYEQYFGPGTRLTVT.

This chain joins TRBV20-1 and TRBJ1-1. CDR1 and CDR2 (germline): DFQATT, SNEGSKA (reference sequence). There are 16 residues in the CDR3. Here the CDR3 reads CSARDQVYGSTAEAFF.

This chain connects TRBV4-1 to TRBJ2-1; without DNA, the TCRdb call of TRBD1 cannot be checked. Germline V gene lookup returns CDR1 MGHRA and CDR2 YSYEKL. This CDR3 region has 17 residues. The CDR3: CASSPGRGASVYNEQFF.

The genes are TRBV30 and TRBJ1-2. The CDR3 is made up of 14 amino acids. Germline-derived CDR1 and CDR2 are GTSNPN and SVGIG (reference sequence). CDR3 amino acids: CASQGSRRAHGYTF.

CDR3 sequence: CASSLAGEADTQYF. The rearrangement joins TRBV6-4 to TRBJ2-3; as DNA is missing, the TRBD2 call by TCRdb cannot be tested. CDR1 and CDR2 from the germline V gene are MRHNA and SNTAGT. The CDR3 is 14 residues long.

This chain uses TRBV4-3 with TRBJ2-7; TCRdb lists TRBD1, though no DNA is available to test this call. In germline, CDR1 is LGHNA, CDR2 YSLEER. CDR3 length equals 16 residues. Here the CDR3 reads CASSQDRQGLTYEQYF.

The chain has TRBV29-1 and TRBJ2-7; TCRdb's D gene call, TRBD1, goes unchecked for lack of DNA. The germline V gene has CDR1 SQVTM and CDR2 ANQGSEA. CDR3 size: 13 residues. The CDR3 spells CSVRDRISYEQYF.

This chain links TRBV4-3 with TRBJ2-3; TCRdb outputs TRBD2, but without DNA this stays unchecked. Germline CDR1 is LGHNA and CDR2 is YSLEER. This CDR3 comprises 18 residues. The chain's CDR3 is CASSQDPPGLADTDTQYF.

The chain combines TRBV7-7 with TRBJ2-5. The CDR3 consists of 13 residues. Looked up from germline, CDR1 is SSHAT and CDR2 is FNYEAQ (reference sequence). CDR3 amino acids: CASSLVFLETQYF.

The chain links TRBV4-3 to TRBJ2-7. The CDR3 is 16 amino acids. Germline V gene lookup returns CDR1 LGHNA and CDR2 YSLEER. The CDR3 here is CASSPRMTQSSYEQYF.

This chain uses TRBV4-1 with TRBJ2-1; TCRdb designates TRBD1, a call that cannot be tested without DNA. Germline V lookup: CDR1 MGHRA, CDR2 YSYEKL. This CDR3 comprises 16 residues. This chain's CDR3 is CASSLWGTQGSDEQFF.

This sequence joins TRBV14 and TRBJ2-1; the TCRdb D gene call, TRBD1, has no DNA to confirm it. From germline, CDR1 is SGHDN and CDR2 FVKESK. This CDR3 is 17 amino acids long. CDR3 protein: CASSQGPGAIQYNEQFF.

The rearrangement links TRBV20-1 to TRBJ2-7. Germline V gene sequence: CDR1 DFQATT, CDR2 SNEGSKA (reference sequence). This CDR3 has 15 residues. CDR3 sequence: CSARLTETSLSEQYF.

The chain combines TRBV30 with TRBJ2-1; TCRdb outputs TRBD1, but without DNA this stays unchecked. Germline V gene lookup returns CDR1 GTSNPN and CDR2 SVGIG (reference sequence). This CDR3 has 14 residues. CDR3 in amino acids: CAWSATLDRPEQFF.

The V call is TRBV7-8, the J call TRBJ2-1; TCRdb's D gene call, TRBD1, goes unchecked for lack of DNA. The CDR3 spans 14 residues. CDR1 is SGHVS and CDR2 is FQNEAQ in the germline V gene. This CDR3 is CASTPGGANNEQFF.

The J gene is TRBJ2-4, the V gene TRBV6-2 or TRBV6-3. This CDR3 has 14 residues. Germline loops: CDR1 MNHEY, CDR2 SVGEGT. The chain's CDR3 is CASSYSRNLDIQYF.

V and J are TRBV14 and TRBJ1-1; the TCRdb call, TRBD1, lacks DNA for checking. The CDR3 extends over 15 amino acids. CDR1 and CDR2 (germline): SGHDN, FVKESK. CDR3: CASSLSTGGFTEAFF. Looking up the rest from reference TRBV14 and TRBJ1-1 gives the full variable domain: EAGVTQFPSHSVIEKGQTVTLRCDPISGHDNLYWYRRVMGKEIKFLLHFVKESKQDESGMPNNRFLAERTGGTYSTLKVQPAELEDSGVYFCASSLSTGGFTEAFFGQGTRLTVV.

The chain employs TRBV7-6 and TRBJ2-2; no DNA is available, so the TRBD1 call from TCRdb remains unchecked. This CDR3 is built from 17 residues. CDR1 SGHVS and CDR2 FNYEAQ come from the germline V gene. This CDR3 is CASSLPPDSPNTGELFF.